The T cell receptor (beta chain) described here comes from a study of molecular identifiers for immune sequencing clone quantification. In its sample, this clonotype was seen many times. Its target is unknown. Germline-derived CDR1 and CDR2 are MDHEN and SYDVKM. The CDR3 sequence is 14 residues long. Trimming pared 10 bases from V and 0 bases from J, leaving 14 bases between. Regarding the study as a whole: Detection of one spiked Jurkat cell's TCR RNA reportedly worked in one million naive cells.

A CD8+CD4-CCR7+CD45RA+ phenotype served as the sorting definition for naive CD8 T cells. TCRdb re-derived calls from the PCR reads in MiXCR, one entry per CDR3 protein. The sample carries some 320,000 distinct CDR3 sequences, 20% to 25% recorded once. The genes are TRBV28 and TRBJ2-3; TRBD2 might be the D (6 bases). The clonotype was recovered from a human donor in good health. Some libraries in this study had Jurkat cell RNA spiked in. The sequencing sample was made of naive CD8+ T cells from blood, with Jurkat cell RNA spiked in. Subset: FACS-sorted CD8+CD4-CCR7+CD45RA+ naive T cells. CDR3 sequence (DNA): TGTGCCATCGGGGGAGCAACTAGCACAGATACGCAGTATTTT. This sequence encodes CAIGGATSTDTQYF. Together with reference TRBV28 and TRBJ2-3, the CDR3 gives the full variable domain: DVKVTQSSRYLVKRTGEKVFLECVQDMDHENMFWYRQDPGLGLRLIYFSYDVKMKEKGDIPEGYSVSREKKERFSLILESASTNQTSMYLCAIGGATSTDTQYFGPGTRLTVL.